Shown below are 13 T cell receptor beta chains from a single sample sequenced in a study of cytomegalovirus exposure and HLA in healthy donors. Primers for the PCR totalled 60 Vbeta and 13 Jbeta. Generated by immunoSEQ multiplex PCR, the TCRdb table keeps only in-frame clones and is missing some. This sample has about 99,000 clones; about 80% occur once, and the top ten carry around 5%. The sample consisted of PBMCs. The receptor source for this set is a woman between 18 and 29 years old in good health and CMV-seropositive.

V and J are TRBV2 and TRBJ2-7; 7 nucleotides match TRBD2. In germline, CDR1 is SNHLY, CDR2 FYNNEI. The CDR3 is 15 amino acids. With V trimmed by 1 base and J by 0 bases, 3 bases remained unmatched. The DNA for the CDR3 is TGTGCCAGCAGTGAAGTGCGGGAGATCTCCTACGAGCAGTACTTC. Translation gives CASSEVREISYEQYF. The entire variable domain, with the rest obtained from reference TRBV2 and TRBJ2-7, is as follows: EPEVTQTPSHQVTQMGQEVILRCVPISNHLYFYWYRQILGQKVEFLVSFYNNEISEKSEIFDDQFSVERPDGSNFTLKIRSTKLEDSAMYFCASSEVREISYEQYFGPGTRLTVT.

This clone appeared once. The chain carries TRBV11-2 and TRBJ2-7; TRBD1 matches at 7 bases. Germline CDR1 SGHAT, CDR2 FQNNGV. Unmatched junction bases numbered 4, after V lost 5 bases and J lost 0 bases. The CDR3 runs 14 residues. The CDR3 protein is CASSDRASSYEQYF. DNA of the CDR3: TGTGCCAGCAGCGACAGGGCTAGCTCCTACGAGCAGTACTTC.

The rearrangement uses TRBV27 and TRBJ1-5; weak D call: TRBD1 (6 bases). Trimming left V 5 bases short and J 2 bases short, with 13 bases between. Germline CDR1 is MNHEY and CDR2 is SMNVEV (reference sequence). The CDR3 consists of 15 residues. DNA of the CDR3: TGTGCCAGCAGTCCCTCCCCAGGGGGCAATCAGCCCCAGCATTTT. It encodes CASSPSPGGNQPQHF.

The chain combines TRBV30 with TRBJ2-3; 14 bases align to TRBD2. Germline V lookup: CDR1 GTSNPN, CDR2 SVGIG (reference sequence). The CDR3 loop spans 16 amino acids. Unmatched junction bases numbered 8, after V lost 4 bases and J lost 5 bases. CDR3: CAWTPGTSGGGDTQYF. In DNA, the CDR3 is TGTGCCTGGACACCCGGGACTAGCGGGGGTGGAGATACGCAGTATTTT. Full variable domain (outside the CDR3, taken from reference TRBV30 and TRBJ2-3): SQTIHQWPATLVQPVGSPLSLECTVEGTSNPNLYWYRQAAGRGLQLLFYSVGIGQISSEVPQNLSASRPQDRQFILSSKKLLLSDSGFYLCAWTPGTSGGGDTQYFGPGTRLTVL.

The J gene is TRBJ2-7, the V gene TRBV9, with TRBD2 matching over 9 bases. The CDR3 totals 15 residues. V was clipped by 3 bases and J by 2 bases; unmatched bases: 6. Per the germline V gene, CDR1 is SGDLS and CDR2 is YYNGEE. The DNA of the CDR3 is TGTGCCAGCAGCGCCCAAGCGGGAGGTACCTACGAGCAGTACTTC. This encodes CASSAQAGGTYEQYF. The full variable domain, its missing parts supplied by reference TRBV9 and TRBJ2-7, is DSGVTQTPKHLITATGQRVTLRCSPRSGDLSVYWYQQSLDQGLQFLIQYYNGEERAKGNILERFSAQQFPDLHSELNLSSLELGDSALYFCASSAQAGGTYEQYFGPGTRLTVT.

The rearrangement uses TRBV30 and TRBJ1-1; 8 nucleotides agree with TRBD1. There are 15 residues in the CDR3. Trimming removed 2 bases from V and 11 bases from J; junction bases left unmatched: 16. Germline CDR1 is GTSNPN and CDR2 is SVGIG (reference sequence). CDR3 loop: CAWSPLDRVGVEAFF. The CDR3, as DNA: TGTGCCTGGAGTCCTTTGGACAGGGTCGGAGTAGAGGCTTTCTTT.

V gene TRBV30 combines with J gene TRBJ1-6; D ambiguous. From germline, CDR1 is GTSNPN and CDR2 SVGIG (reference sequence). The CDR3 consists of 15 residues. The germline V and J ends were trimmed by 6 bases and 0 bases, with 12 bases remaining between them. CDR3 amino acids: CACQPRSSYNSPLHF. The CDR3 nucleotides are TGTGCCTGCCAGCCGAGGAGCTCCTATAATTCACCCCTCCACTTT.

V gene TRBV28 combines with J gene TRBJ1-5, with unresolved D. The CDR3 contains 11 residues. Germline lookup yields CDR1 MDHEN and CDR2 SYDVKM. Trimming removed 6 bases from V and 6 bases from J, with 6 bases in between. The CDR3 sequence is CASSRSQPQHF. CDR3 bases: TGTGCCAGCAGCCGTTCTCAGCCCCAGCATTTT.

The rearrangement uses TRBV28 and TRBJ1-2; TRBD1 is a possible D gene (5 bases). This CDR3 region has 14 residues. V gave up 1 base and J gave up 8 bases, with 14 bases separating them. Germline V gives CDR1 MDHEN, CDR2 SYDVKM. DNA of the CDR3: TGTGCCAGCAGTTTATCCCCGTTGACAGTCGGCTACACCTTC. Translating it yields CASSLSPLTVGYTF.

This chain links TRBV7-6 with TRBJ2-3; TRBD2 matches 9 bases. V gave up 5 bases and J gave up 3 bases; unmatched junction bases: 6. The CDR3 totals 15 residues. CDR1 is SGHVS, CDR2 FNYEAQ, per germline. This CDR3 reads CASSNQAGGTDTQYF. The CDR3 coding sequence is TGTGCCAGCAGCAACCAAGCGGGAGGTACAGATACGCAGTATTTT.

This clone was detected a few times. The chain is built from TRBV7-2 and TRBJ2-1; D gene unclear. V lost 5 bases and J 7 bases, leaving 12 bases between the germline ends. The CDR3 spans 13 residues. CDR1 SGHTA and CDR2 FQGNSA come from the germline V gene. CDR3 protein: CASSERARNEQFF. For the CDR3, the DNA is TGTGCCAGCAGCGAACGAGCACGGAATGAGCAGTTCTTC.

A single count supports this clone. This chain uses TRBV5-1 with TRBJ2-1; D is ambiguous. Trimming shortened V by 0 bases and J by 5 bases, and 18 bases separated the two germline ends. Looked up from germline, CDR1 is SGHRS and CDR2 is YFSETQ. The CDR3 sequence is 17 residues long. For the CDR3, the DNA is TGCGCCAGCAGCTTGGCCTCCGGGTACTACCAAAACAATGAGCAGTTCTTC. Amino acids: CASSLASGYYQNNEQFF.

The CDR3 here is CASSLYGPSSYEQYF. CDR3 coding DNA: TGTGCCAGCAGCTTGTATGGCCCCAGCTCCTACGAGCAGTACTTC. V gene TRBV7-2 combines with J gene TRBJ2-7; no firm D call. The CDR3 consists of 15 residues. Germline lookup yields CDR1 SGHTA and CDR2 FQGNSA. Trimming removed 3 bases at V and 0 bases at J, with 12 bases between.